Below, one T cell receptor (beta chain) is given with its context. The antigen remains unidentified. This sample stems from a study of cytomegalovirus exposure and HLA in healthy donors. In the study overall: Some 85 million unique TCRs, all from HLA-typed donors, were included in an early release of the data.

Study outcomes and limitations: HLA-A and HLA-B allele assignments for most subjects were reportedly predicted accurately using TCR beta sequences. Presence/absence analyses assumed roughly uniform sequencing depth across donors, which may not hold.

Researchers ran the PCR with 60 Vbeta and 13 Jbeta primers. Measured with immunoSEQ multiplex PCR; TCRdb has only the in-frame clones, and not every one. The data contain 200,000 to 250,000 clones, around four fifths of them singletons. The source material was PBMCs. This TCR derives from a boy under 18 in good health and CMV-seronegative.

As DNA, the CDR3 is TGTGCCAGCAGCTTAGGCGGGGGTGTCTACGAGCAGTACTTC. This gives the protein CASSLGGGVYEQYF. The rearrangement links TRBV13 to TRBJ2-7; maybe TRBD2 (6 bases). The CDR3 has 14 residues. V lost 0 bases, J lost 3 bases, and 9 bases lay in between. Germline CDR1 and CDR2: PRHDT and FYEKMQ (reference sequence).